The rows below give T cell receptor beta chains drawn from one sample of a study of shared clonotypes between healthy human individuals. Clones were sequenced by immunoSEQ multiplex PCR, and TCRdb holds only the in-frame ones, with some missing. Altogether about 1.4 million clones are present, roughly 96% being singletons, with the ten largest covering over 1%. Specimen: naive CD4+ T cells sorted from blood. The origin of the receptors is a man aged 30-40 years in good health. CDR3s include the opening cysteine and the closing phenylalanine or tryptophan. Fields, in order: J gene, clone size, D gene, V gene, CDR3 protein, CDR3 DNA. A D gene is named only where the DNA matches it firmly. Some rows have no size entry. The others give once, few or many, or a class for an expanded clone.

>TRBJ1-3|NA|NA|TRBV18
CASSPPSSSGNTIYF
TGTGCCAGCTCACCACCCTCGAGCTCTGGAAACACCATATATTTT
>TRBJ1-2|NA|NA|TRBV18
CASSPKAGDGYTF
TGTGCCAGCTCCCCAAAGGCAGGCGATGGCTACACCTTC
>TRBJ2-7|once|NA|TRBV19
CASSSYRRTYEQYF
TGTGCCAGTAGTTCTTATAGGAGGACCTACGAGCAGTACTTC
>TRBJ2-5|NA|NA|TRBV9
CASSVDRGWAQETQYF
TGTGCCAGCAGCGTAGATCGGGGTTGGGCACAAGAGACCCAGTACTTC
>TRBJ1-2|NA|TRBD1|TRBV15
CATSRDRDRGARGYTF
TGTGCCACCAGCAGAGACCGGGACAGGGGAGCGAGGGGCTACACCTTC
>TRBJ2-1|once|TRBD1|TRBV27
CASSSIQGQGWGEQFF
TGTGCCAGCAGTTCGATTCAGGGACAGGGCTGGGGTGAGCAGTTCTTC
>TRBJ1-1|NA|TRBD1|TRBV29-1
CSAGATGGTEAFF
TGCAGCGCCGGAGCAACAGGGGGCACTGAAGCTTTCTTT
>TRBJ2-7|NA|TRBD1|TRBV5-8
CASSYRDRSPYEQYF
TGTGCCAGCAGTTACCGGGACAGGTCCCCCTACGAGCAGTACTTC
>TRBJ2-2|NA|NA|TRBV4-1
CASSSYGPTGELFF
TGCGCCAGCAGCTCTTACGGCCCCACCGGGGAGCTGTTTTTT
>TRBJ2-6|NA|NA|TRBV5-1
CASSVATVGANVLTF
TGCGCCAGCAGCGTCGCTACGGTAGGGGCCAACGTCCTGACTTTC
>TRBJ2-7|NA|NA|TRBV5-1
CASSPQEGEQYF
TGCGCCAGCAGCCCGCAGGAGGGCGAGCAGTACTTC
>TRBJ2-6|NA|NA|TRBV5-6
CASSFVGSGANVLTF
TGTGCCAGCAGCTTTGTGGGCTCTGGGGCCAACGTCCTGACTTTC
>TRBJ1-2|NA|TRBD1|TRBV6-5
CASSRDRATYGYTF
TGTGCCAGCAGCCGGGACAGGGCGACCTATGGCTACACCTTC
>TRBJ2-1|NA|NA|TRBV18
CASSPPTQVPYNEQFF
TGTGCCAGCTCACCACCTACTCAAGTCCCCTACAATGAGCAGTTCTTC
>TRBJ1-5|NA|NA|TRBV6-5
CASSYAGSGQPQHF
TGTGCCAGCAGTTACGCAGGGTCGGGACAGCCCCAGCATTTT
>TRBJ2-1|NA|NA|TRBV7-2
CASSQGPASYNEQFF
TGTGCCAGCAGCCAGGGACCCGCGTCCTACAATGAGCAGTTCTTC
>TRBJ1-1|NA|NA|TRBV19
CASSIAEVNTEAFF
TGTGCCAGTAGTATTGCCGAGGTGAACACTGAAGCTTTCTTT
>TRBJ2-5|NA|NA|TRBV9
CASSVAAIQETQYF
TGTGCCAGCAGCGTAGCGGCGATCCAAGAGACCCAGTACTTC
>TRBJ2-3|NA|TRBD2|TRBV11-1
CASSLAGLAERTDTQYF
TGTGCCAGCAGCTTAGCGGGACTAGCGGAGCGCACAGATACGCAGTATTTT
>TRBJ2-3|once|TRBD2|TRBV19
CASSMTFRSSGRQDTQYF
TGTGCCAGTAGTATGACCTTTAGGTCCAGCGGGAGGCAAGATACGCAGTATTTT
>TRBJ2-5|NA|TRBD1|TRBV7-4
CASSLAGGVLGRTGGQETQYF
TGTGCCAGCAGCTTAGCTGGTGGTGTCCTGGGGAGGACAGGGGGCCAAGAGACCCAGTACTTC
>TRBJ1-2|once|NA|TRBV7-2
CASSPRSRSNYGYTF
TGTGCCAGCAGCCCGAGGTCGAGGAGTAACTATGGCTACACCTTC
>TRBJ2-7|NA|TRBD2|TRBV11-1
CASSFRTSGYEQYF
TGTGCCAGCAGCTTCAGGACTAGCGGGTACGAGCAGTACTTC
>TRBJ1-1|NA|NA|TRBV5-5
CASSPGVVRGAFF
TGTGCCAGCAGCCCGGGGGTGGTCAGGGGAGCTTTCTTT
>TRBJ2-5|NA|NA|TRBV5-1
CASSDEAPGKVSLQTQYF
TGCGCCAGCAGCGACGAGGCCCCGGGCAAAGTTTCCCTGCAGACCCAGTACTTC
>TRBJ2-7|NA|NA|TRBV11-2
CASSLQGPTYEQYF
TGTGCCAGCAGCCTGCAGGGGCCGACCTACGAGCAGTACTTC
>TRBJ1-1|NA|TRBD1|TRBV19
CASSAGQGLNAFF
TGTGCCAGTAGCGCCGGACAGGGGTTGAATGCTTTCTTT
>TRBJ2-7|NA|NA|TRBV5-4
CASSFNPRLADEQYF
TGTGCCAGCAGCTTTAACCCCAGGTTAGCCGACGAGCAGTACTTC
>TRBJ1-5|NA|TRBD1|TRBV4-2
CASSQEPGGEGGNQPQHF
TGTGCCAGCAGCCAAGAACCAGGGGGCGAAGGGGGCAATCAGCCCCAGCATTTT
>TRBJ2-7|NA|TRBD2|TRBV10-3
CAIRLAGDDEQYF
TGTGCCATCAGGCTAGCGGGAGATGACGAGCAGTACTTC
>TRBJ2-7|NA|NA|TRBV18
CASSFTRGSSYEQYF
TGTGCCAGCTCATTTACCAGGGGTTCGAGTTACGAGCAGTACTTC
>TRBJ2-1|NA|TRBD2|TRBV7-3
CASSMHSGSYNEQFF
TGTGCCAGCAGCATGCATAGCGGGAGTTACAATGAGCAGTTCTTC
>TRBJ2-7|NA|NA|TRBV7-2
CASSLVGGAEQYF
TGTGCCAGCAGCTTAGTCGGGGGTGCCGAGCAGTACTTC
>TRBJ2-2|NA|NA|TRBV6-4
CASTMSGGAGELFF
TGTGCCAGCACCATGTCGGGGGGCGCCGGGGAGCTGTTTTTT
>TRBJ2-3|NA|NA|TRBV7-9
CASSLSGADTQYF
TGTGCCAGCAGCTTAAGCGGTGCAGATACGCAGTATTTT
>TRBJ2-6|NA|TRBD2|TRBV10-3
CAISEPTSGSGGANVLTF
TGTGCCATCAGTGAGCCCACTAGCGGGAGTGGTGGGGCCAACGTCCTGACTTTC